This TCR beta chain was sequenced in a study of cytomegalovirus exposure and HLA in healthy donors. Across the study: The 100 million to 120 million unique TCR beta sequences, from roughly 170 million T cells, were found by an earlier analysis. Study results and caveats: A few CMV-associated chains were confirmed in vitro to be specific for CMV antigens. Excluded: some indistinguishable V segments such as TRBV6-2 and TRBV6-3.

Primers: 60 Vbeta forward and 13 Jbeta reverse. The data were produced by immunoSEQ multiplex PCR, yet TCRdb's version contains in-frame clones alone and is incomplete. The sample gives roughly 160,000 clones, about three quarters of which show up once; about 1.6% is in the top ten. Nominal health characterized the donors when sampled, though unrecorded immune exposures were likely. The count of this clone is one. Its antigen is currently unknown. J gave up 2 bases and V 5 bases, and 5 bases lay outside the gene matches. The CDR3 contains 15 residues. Germline V gene sequence: CDR1 MNHEY, CDR2 SMNVEV (reference sequence).

The sequence derives from a girl between 5 and 17 years old in good health and CMV-seronegative. Material: PBMCs. The chain recombines TRBV27 with TRBJ1-2; 10 nucleotides align to TRBD1. The CDR3 sequence is CASSTTGGANYGYTF. The CDR3 coding sequence is TGTGCCAGCAGTACGACAGGGGGCGCCAACTATGGCTACACCTTC.